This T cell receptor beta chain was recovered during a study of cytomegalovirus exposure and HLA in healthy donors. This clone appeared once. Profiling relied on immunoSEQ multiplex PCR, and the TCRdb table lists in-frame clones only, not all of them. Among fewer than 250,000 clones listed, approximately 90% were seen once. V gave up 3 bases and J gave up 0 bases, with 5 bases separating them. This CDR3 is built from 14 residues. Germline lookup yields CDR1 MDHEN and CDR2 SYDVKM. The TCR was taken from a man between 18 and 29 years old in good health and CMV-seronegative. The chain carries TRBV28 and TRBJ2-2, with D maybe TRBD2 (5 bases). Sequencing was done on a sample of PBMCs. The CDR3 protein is CASSFGANTGELFF. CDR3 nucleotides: TGTGCCAGCAGTTTCGGGGCGAACACCGGGGAGCTGTTTTTT.